Sequencing of this TCR beta chain was carried out in a study of T-cell reconstitution after alpha-beta-depleted transplantation in children. Construction of the TCRbeta library involved unique molecular identifiers. TCRdb fed the PCR reads into MiXCR, producing one record per CDR3 protein. The sample has a few hundred thousand distinct CDR3 sequences; 10% are singletons. This clonotype originated in a human donor who donated a stem cell graft to a child with acute lymphoblastic leukemia. This material consisted of PBMCs from the stem cell graft donor, taken from the stem cell graft.

The CDR3 nucleotides read TGTGCCAGCAGCCAAGAATCGAGAGTAGCCAAAAACATTCAGTACTTC. As protein: CASSQESRVAKNIQYF. The chain is built from TRBV3-1 and TRBJ2-4; D not resolved. The CDR3 extends over 16 amino acids. CDR1 is LGHDT and CDR2 is YNNKEL in the germline V gene (reference sequence). The V end was cut by 0 bases, the J end by 0 bases, with 9 bases between.